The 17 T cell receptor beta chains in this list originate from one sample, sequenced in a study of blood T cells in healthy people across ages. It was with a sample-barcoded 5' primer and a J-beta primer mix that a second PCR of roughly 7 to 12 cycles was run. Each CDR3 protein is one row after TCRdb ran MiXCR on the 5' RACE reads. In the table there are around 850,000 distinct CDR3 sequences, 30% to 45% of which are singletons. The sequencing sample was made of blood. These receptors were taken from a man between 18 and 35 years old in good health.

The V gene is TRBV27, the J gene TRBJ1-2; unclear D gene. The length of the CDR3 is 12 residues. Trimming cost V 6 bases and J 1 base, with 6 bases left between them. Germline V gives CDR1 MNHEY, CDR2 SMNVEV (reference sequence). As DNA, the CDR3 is TGTGCCAGCAGGGCAAATAACTATGGCTACACCTTC. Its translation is CASRANNYGYTF.

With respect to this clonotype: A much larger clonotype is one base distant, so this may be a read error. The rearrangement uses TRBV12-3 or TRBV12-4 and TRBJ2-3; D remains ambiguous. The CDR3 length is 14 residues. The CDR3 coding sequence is TGTGCCGGCAGCCTGCCCCCCTTTATCGATACGCAGTATTTT. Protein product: CAGSLPPFIDTQYF.

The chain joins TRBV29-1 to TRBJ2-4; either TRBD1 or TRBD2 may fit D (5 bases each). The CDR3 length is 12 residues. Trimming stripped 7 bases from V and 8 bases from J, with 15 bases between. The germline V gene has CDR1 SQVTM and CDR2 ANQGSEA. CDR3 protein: CSATGRGDIQYF. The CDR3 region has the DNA TGCAGCGCAACCGGTCGAGGGGACATTCAGTACTTC.

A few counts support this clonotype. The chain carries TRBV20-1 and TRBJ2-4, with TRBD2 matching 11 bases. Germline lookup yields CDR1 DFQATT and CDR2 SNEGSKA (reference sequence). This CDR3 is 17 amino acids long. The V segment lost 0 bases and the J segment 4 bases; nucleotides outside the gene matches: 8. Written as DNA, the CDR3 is TGCAGTGCTAGAGATAGGCTAGCGGGGGGCAATAAAAACATTCAGTACTTC. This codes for CSARDRLAGGNKNIQYF.

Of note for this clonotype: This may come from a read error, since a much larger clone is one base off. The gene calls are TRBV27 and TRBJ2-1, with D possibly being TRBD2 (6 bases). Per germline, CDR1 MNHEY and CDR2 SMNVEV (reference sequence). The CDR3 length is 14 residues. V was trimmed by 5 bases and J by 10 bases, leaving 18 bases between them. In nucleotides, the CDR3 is TGTGCCAGCAGTCGTGACGGGAGCTCCTACGAGCAGTTCTTC. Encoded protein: CASSRDGSSYEQFF.

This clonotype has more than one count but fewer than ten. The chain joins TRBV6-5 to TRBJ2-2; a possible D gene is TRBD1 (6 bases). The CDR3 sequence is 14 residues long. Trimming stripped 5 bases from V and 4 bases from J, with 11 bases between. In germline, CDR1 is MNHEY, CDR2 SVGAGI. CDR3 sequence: CASSTLTGTGELFF. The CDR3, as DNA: TGTGCCAGCAGTACGTTGACAGGCACCGGGGAGCTGTTTTTT.

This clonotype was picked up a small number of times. The CDR3 loop reads CASTLPSGGNEQFF. The CDR3 bases are TGTGCCAGCACCCTCCCATCGGGGGGGAATGAGCAGTTCTTC. This rearrangement joins TRBV6-6 to TRBJ2-1; TRBD2 matches at 8 bases. Germline V lookup: CDR1 MNHNY, CDR2 SVGAGI (reference sequence). This CDR3 region has 14 residues. Trimming cost V 7 bases and J 7 bases; bases outside gene matches: 9.

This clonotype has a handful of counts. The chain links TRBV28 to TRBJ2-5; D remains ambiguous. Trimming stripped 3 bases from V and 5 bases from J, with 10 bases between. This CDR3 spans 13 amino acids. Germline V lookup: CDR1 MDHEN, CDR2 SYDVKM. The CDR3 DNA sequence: TGTGCCAGCAGTTTTTCTAGTCCTGAGACCCAGTACTTC. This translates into CASSFSSPETQYF. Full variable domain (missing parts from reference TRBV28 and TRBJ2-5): DVKVTQSSRYLVKRTGEKVFLECVQDMDHENMFWYRQDPGLGLRLIYFSYDVKMKEKGDIPEGYSVSREKKERFSLILESASTNQTSMYLCASSFSSPETQYFGPGTRLLVL.

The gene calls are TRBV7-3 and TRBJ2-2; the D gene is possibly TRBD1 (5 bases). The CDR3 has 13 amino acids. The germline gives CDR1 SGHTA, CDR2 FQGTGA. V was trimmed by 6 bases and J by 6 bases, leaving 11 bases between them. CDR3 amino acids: CASSPQGAGELFF. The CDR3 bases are TGTGCCAGCAGTCCTCAGGGCGCCGGGGAGCTGTTTTTT.

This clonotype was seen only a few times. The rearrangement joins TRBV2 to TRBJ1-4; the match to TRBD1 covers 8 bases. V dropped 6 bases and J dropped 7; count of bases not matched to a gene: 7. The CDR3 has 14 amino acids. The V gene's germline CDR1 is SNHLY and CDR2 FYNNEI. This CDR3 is CASSPGTGSEKLFF. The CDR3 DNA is TGTGCCAGCAGCCCCGGGACAGGTAGTGAAAAACTGTTTTTT.

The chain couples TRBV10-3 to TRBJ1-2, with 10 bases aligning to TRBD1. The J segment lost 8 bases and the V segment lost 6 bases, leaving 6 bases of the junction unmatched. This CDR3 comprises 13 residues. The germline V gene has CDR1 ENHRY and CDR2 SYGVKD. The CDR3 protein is CAIRRGTGDGYTF. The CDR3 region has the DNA TGTGCCATCAGGCGCGGGACAGGGGACGGCTACACCTTC.

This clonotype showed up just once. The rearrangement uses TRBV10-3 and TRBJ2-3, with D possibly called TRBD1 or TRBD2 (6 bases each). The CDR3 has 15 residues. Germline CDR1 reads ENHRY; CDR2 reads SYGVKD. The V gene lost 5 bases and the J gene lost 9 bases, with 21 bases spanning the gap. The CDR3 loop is CAISQDRREEETQYF. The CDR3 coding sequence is TGTGCCATCAGTCAAGACAGGAGGGAGGAAGAGACGCAGTATTTT.

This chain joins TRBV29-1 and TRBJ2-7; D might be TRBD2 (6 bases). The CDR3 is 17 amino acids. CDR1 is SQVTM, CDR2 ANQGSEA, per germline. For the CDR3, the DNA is TGCCCCGCCCGTTTGGGGGATCGGGGGAACCCCTCCTACGAGCAGTACTTC. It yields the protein CPARLGDRGNPSYEQYF.

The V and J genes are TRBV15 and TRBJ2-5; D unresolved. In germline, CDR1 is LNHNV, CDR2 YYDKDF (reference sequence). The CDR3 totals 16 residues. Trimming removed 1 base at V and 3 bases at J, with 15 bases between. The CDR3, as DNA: TGTGCCACCAGCAGAGGGGTCGGTAGGACGAAAGAGACCCAGTACTTC. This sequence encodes CATSRGVGRTKETQYF.

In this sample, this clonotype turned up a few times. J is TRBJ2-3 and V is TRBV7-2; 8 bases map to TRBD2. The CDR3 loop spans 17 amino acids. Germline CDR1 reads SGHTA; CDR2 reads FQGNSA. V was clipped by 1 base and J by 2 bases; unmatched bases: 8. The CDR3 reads CASSLEPLAGLTDTQYF. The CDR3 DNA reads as TGTGCCAGCAGCTTAGAACCCCTAGCGGGCCTCACAGATACGCAGTATTTT.

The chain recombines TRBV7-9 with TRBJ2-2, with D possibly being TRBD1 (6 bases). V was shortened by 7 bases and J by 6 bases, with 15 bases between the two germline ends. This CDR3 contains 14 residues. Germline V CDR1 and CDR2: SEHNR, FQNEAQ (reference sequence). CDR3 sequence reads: CASMGDTEAGELFF. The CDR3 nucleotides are TGTGCCAGCATGGGGGACACCGAAGCCGGGGAGCTGTTTTTT.

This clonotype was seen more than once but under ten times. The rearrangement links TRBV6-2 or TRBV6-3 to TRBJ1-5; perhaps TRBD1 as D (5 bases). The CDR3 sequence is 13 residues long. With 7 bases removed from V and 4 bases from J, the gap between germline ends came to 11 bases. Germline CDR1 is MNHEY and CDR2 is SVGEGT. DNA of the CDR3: TGTGCCAGCAACCAGGGCCTAAATCAGCCCCAGCATTTT. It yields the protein CASNQGLNQPQHF.